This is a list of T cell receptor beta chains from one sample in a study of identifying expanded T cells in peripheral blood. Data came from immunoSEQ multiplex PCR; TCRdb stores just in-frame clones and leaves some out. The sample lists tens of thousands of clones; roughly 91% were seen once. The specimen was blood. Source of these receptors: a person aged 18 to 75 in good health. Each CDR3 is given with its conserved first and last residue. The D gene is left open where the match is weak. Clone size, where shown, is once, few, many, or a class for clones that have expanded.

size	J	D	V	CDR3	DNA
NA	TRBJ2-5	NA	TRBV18	CASSSSETQYF	TGTGCCAGCTCATCCAGTGAGACCCAGTACTTC
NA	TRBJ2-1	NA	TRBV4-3	CASSQTPRGSSYNEQFF	TGCGCCAGCAGCCAAACCCCCCGGGGCAGCTCCTACAATGAGCAGTTCTTC
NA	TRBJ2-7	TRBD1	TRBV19	CASSIVALSGTGPYEQYF	TGTGCCAGTAGTATCGTGGCCTTGTCCGGGACAGGGCCCTACGAGCAGTACTTC
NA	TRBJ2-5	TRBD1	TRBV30	CAWSGLGGFETQYF	TGTGCCTGGAGTGGTTTAGGGGGCTTCGAGACCCAGTACTTC
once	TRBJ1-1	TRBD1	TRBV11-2	CASSLRTGSTEAFF	TGTGCCAGCAGCCTTCGGACAGGGAGTACTGAAGCTTTCTTT
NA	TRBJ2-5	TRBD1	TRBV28	CASSSGQGWEETQYF	TGTGCCAGCAGTTCCGGACAGGGGTGGGAAGAGACCCAGTACTTC
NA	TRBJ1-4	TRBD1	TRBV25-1	CASSDDRANEKLFF	TGTGCCAGCAGTGACGACAGGGCTAATGAAAAACTGTTTTTT
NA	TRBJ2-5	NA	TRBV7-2	CASSFGGAKTQYF	TGTGCCAGCAGCTTCGGGGGCGCGAAGACCCAGTACTTC
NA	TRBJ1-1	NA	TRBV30	CAWSLEGGTEAFF	TGTGCCTGGAGCTTAGAGGGGGGCACTGAAGCTTTCTTT
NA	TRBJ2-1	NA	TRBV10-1	CASSRDIANEQFF	TGCGCCAGCAGCCGGGACATTGCAAATGAGCAGTTCTTC
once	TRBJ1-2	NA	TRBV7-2	CASSLATGLHYGYTF	TGTGCCAGCAGCTTAGCGACGGGACTGCACTATGGCTACACCTTC
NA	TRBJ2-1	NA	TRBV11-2	CASSLASGNHYNEQFF	TGTGCCAGCAGCTTGGCGTCGGGAAACCACTACAATGAGCAGTTCTTC
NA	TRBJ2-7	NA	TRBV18	CASSFRTASSYEQYF	TGTGCCAGCTCATTTAGGACGGCTAGCTCCTACGAGCAGTACTTC
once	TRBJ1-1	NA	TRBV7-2	CASSPWGNTEAFF	TGTGCCAGCAGCCCCTGGGGGAACACTGAAGCTTTCTTT
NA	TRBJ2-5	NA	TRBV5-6	CASSLLPGVRKTQYF	TGTGCCAGCAGCTTGCTGCCAGGTGTGAGGAAGACCCAGTACTTC
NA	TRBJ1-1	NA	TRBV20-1	CSARAPTEAFF	TGCAGTGCTAGGGCCCCGACTGAAGCTTTCTTT
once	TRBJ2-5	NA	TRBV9	CASSVGGSRETQYF	TGTGCCAGCAGCGTAGGTGGCAGCCGGGAGACCCAGTACTTC